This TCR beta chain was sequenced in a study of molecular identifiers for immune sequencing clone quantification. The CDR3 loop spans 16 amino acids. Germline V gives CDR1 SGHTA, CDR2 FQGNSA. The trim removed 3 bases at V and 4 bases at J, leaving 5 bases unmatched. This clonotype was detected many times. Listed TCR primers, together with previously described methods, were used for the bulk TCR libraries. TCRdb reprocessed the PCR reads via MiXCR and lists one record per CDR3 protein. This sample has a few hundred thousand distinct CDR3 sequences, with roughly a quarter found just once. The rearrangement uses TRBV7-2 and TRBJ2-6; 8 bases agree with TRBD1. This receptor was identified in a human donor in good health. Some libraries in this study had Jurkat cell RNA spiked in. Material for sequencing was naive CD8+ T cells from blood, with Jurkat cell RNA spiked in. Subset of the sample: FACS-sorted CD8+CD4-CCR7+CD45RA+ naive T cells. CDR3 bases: TGTGCCAGCAGCTTGATCAGGGGGCACGGGGCCAACGTCCTGACTTTC. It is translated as CASSLIRGHGANVLTF.